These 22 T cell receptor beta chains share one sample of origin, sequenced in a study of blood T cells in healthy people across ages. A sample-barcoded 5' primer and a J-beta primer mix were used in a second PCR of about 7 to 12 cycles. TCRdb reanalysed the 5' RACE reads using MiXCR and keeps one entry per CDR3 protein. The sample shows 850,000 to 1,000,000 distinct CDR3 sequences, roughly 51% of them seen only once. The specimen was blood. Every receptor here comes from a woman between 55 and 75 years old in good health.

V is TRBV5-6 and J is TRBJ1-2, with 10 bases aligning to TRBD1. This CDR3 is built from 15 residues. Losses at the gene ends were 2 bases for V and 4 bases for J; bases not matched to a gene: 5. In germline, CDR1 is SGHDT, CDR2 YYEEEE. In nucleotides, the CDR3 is TGTGCCAGCAGCTTTAGGGACAGGGGCATCTATGGCTACACCTTC. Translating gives CASSFRDRGIYGYTF.

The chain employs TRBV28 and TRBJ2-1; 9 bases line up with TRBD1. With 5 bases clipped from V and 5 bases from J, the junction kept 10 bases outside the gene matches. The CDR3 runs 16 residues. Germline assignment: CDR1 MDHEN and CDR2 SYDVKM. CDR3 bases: TGTGCCAGCAGTGCCCGGACAGGGGAGGGAGACAATGAGCAGTTCTTC. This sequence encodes CASSARTGEGDNEQFF.

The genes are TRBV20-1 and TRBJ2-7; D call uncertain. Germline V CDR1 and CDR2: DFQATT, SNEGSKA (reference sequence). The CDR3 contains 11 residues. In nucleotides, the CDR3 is TGCGGGTCTTTAAGACCCTACGAGCAGTACTTC. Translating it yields CGSLRPYEQYF.

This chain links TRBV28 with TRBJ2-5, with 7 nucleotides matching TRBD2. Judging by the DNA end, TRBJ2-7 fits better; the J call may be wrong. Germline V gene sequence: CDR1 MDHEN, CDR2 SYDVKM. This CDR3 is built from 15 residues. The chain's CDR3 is CASSLFAGASYEQYF. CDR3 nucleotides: TGTGCCAGCAGTTTATTCGCGGGAGCCTCCTACGAGCAGTACTTC.

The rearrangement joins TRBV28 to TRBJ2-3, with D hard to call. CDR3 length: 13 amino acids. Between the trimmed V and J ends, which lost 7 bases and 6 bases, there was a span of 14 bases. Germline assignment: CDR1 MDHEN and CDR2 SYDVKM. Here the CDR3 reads CASTNRPRDTQYF. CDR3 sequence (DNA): TGTGCCAGCACAAACCGACCCCGGGATACGCAGTATTTT.

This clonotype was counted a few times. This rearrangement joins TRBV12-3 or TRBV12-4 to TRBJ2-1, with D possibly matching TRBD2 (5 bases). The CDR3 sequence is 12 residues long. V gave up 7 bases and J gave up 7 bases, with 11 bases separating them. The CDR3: CASTLTKNEQFF. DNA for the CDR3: TGTGCCAGCACCCTGACTAAGAATGAGCAGTTCTTC.

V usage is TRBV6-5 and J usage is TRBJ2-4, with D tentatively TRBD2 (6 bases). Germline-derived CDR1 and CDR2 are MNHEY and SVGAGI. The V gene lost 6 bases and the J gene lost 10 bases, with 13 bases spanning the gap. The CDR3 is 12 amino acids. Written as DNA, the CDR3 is TGTGCCAGCAGGTCTAGCGAGGATATTCAGTACTTC. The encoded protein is CASRSSEDIQYF.

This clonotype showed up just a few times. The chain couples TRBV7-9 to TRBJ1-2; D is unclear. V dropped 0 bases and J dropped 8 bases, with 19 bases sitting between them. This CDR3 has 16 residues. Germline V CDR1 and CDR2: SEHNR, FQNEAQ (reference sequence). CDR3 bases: TGTGCCAGCAGCTTAGCGCTAGAAGTCCGAGCGGCGGGCTACACCTTC. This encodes CASSLALEVRAAGYTF.

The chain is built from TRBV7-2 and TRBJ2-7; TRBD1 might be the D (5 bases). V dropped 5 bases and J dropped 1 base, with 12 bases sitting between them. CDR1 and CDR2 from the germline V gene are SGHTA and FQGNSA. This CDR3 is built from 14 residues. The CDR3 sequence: CASSPWGASYEQYF. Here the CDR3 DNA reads TGTGCCAGCAGCCCCTGGGGCGCTTCCTACGAGCAGTACTTC.

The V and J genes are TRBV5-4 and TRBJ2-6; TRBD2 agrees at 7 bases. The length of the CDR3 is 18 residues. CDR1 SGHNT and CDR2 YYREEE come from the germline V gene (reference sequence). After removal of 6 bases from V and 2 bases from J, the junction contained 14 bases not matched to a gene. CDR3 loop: CASNPMGGVDTGANVLTF. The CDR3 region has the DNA TGTGCCAGCAACCCCATGGGGGGGGTAGATACTGGGGCCAACGTCCTGACTTTC.

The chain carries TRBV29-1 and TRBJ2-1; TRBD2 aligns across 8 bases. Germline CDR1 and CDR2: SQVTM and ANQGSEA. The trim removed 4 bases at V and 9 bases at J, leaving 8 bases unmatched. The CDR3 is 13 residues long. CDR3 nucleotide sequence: TGCAGCGTTGCGGAGGCGGGGGGCGGTGAGCAGTTCTTC. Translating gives CSVAEAGGGEQFF.

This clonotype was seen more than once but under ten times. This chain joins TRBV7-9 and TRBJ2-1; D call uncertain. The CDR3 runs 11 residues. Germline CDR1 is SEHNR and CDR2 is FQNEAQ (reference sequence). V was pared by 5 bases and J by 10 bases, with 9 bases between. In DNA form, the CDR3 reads TGTGCCAGCAGCGTAATCGGGGAGCAGTTCTTC. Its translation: CASSVIGEQFF.

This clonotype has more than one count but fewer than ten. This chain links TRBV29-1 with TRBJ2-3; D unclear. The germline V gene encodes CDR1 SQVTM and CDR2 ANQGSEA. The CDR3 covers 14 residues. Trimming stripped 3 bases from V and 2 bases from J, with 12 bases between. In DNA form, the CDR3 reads TGCAGCGTTGACCGACACGAAAACACAGATACGCAGTATTTT. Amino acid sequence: CSVDRHENTDTQYF.

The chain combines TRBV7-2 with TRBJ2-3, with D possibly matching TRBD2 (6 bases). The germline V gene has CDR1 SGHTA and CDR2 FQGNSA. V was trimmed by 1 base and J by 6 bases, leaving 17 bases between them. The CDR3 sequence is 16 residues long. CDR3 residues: CASSLEGRGAMDTQYF. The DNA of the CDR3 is TGTGCCAGCAGCTTAGAAGGGCGGGGAGCTATGGATACGCAGTATTTT.

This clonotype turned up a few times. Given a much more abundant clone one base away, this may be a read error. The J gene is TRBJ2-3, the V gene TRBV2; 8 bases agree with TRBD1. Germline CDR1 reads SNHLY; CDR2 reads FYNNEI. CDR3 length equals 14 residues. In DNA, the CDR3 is TGTGCCGGCAGTCCCAGCGACAGGGGCGATACGCAGTATTTT. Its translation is CAGSPSDRGDTQYF.

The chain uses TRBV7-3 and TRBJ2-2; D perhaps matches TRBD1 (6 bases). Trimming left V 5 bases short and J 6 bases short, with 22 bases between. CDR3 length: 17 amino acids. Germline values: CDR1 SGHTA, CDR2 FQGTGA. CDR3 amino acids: CASSPFGGGNFAGELFF. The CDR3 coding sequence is TGTGCCAGCAGCCCCTTTGGGGGCGGCAATTTCGCCGGGGAGCTGTTTTTT.

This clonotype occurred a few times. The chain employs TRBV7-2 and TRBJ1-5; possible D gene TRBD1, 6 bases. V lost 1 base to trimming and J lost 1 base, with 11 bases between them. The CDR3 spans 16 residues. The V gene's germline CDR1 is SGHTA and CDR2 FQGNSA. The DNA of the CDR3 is TGTGCCAGCAGCTTAGGGGGGGCTAGAAGCAATCAGCCCCAGCATTTT. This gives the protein CASSLGGARSNQPQHF.

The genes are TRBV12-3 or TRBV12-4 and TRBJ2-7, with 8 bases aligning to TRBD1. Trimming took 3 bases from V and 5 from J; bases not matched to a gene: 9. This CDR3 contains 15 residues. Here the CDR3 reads CASSFSRQGNDEQYF. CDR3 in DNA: TGTGCCAGCAGTTTCTCACGACAGGGGAACGACGAGCAGTACTTC.

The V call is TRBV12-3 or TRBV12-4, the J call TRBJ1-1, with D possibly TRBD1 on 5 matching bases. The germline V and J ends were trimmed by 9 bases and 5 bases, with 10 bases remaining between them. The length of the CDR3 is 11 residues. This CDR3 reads CASTGRTEAFF. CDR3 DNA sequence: TGTGCCAGTACAGGTCGGACTGAAGCTTTCTTT.

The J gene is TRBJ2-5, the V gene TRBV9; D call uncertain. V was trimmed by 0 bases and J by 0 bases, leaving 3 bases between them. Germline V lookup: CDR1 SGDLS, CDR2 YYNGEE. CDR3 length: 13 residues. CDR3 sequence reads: CASSVGHQETQYF. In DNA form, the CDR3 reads TGTGCCAGCAGCGTAGGTCACCAAGAGACCCAGTACTTC. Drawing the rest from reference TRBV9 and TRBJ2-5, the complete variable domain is DSGVTQTPKHLITATGQRVTLRCSPRSGDLSVYWYQQSLDQGLQFLIQYYNGEERAKGNILERFSAQQFPDLHSELNLSSLELGDSALYFCASSVGHQETQYFGPGTRLLVL.

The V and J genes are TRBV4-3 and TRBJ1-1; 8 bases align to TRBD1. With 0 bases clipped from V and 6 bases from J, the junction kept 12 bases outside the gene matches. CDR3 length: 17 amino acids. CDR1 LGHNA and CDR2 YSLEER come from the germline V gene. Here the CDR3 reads CASSQDKAGGLRAEAFF. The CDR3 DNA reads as TGCGCCAGCAGCCAAGACAAGGCAGGGGGCTTAAGGGCTGAAGCTTTCTTT.

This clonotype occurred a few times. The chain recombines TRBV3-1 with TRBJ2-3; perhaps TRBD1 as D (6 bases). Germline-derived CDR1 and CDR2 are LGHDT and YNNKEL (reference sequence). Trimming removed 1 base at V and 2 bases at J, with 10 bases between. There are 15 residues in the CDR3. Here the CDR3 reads CASSQGGQTTDTQYF. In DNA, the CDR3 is TGTGCCAGCAGCCAAGGGGGGCAGACCACAGATACGCAGTATTTT.